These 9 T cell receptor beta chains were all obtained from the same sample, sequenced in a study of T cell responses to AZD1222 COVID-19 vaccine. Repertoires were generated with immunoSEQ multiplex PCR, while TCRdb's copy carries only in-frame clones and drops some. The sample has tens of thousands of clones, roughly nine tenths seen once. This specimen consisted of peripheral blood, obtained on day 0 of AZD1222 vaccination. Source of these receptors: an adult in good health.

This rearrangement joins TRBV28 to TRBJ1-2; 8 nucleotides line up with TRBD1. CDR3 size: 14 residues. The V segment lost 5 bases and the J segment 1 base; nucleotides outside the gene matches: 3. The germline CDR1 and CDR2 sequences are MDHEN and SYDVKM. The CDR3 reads CASSRGQGNYGYTF. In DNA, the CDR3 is TGTGCCAGCAGTCGAGGACAGGGTAACTATGGCTACACCTTC.

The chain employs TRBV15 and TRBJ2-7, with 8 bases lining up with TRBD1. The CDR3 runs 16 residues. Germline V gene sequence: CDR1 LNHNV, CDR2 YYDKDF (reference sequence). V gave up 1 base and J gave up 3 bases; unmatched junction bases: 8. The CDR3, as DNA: TGTGCCACCAGCAGAGGATTATCAGGGGGCGTCTACGAGCAGTACTTC. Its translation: CATSRGLSGGVYEQYF.

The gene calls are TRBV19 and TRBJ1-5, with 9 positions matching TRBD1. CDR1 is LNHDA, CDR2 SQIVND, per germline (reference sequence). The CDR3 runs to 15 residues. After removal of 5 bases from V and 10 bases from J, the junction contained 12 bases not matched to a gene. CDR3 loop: CASSLQGAPRDPQHF. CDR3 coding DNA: TGTGCCAGTAGTCTACAGGGGGCCCCTAGGGATCCCCAGCATTTT. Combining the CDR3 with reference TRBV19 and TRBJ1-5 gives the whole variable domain DGGITQSPKYLFRKEGQNVTLSCEQNLNHDAMYWYRQDPGQGLRLIYYSQIVNDFQKGDIAEGYSVSREKKESFPLTVTSAQKNPTAFYLCASSLQGAPRDPQHFGDGTRLSIL.

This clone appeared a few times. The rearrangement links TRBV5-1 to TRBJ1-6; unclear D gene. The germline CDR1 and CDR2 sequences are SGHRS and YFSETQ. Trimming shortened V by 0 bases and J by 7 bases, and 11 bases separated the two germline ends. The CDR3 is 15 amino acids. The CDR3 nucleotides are TGCGCCAGCAGCTTGGGCGGGGAGTACAATTCACCCCTCCACTTT. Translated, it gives CASSLGGEYNSPLHF.

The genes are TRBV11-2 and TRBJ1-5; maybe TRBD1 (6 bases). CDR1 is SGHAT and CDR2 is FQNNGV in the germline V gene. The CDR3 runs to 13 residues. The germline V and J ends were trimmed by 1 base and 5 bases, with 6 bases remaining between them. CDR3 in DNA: TGTGCCAGCAGCTTAGGGACAGATCAGCCCCAGCATTTT. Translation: CASSLGTDQPQHF.

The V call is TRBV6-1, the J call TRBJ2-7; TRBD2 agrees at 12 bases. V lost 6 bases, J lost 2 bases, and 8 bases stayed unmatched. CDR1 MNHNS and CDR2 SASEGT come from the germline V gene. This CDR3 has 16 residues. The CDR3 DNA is TGTGCCAGCAGCGAACTAGCGGGGGGACTTCCCTACGAGCAGTACTTC. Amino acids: CASSELAGGLPYEQYF.

CDR3 nucleotides: TGTGCCAGCAGCCCCTCCGGGTTGGGCACCGGGGAGCTGTTTTTT. This gives the protein CASSPSGLGTGELFF. The chain links TRBV6-5 to TRBJ2-2; no clear D gene. CDR1 and CDR2 from the germline V gene are MNHEY and SVGAGI. The V gene lost 6 bases and the J gene lost 4 bases, with 15 bases spanning the gap. CDR3 length: 15 amino acids.

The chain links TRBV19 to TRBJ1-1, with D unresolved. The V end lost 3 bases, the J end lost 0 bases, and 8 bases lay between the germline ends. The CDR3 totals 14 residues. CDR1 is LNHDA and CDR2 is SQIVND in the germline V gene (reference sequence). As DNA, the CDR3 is TGTGCCAGTAGTATCGCGGATATGAACACTGAAGCTTTCTTT. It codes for CASSIADMNTEAFF.

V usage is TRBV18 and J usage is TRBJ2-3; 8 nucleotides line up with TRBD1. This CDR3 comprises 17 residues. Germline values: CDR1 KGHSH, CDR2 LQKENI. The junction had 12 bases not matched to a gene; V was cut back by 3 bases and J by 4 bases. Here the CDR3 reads CASSPALSGGASDTQYF. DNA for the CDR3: TGTGCCAGCTCACCGGCCCTCTCAGGGGGCGCCTCAGATACGCAGTATTTT.